Each of the 14 T cell receptor beta chains below was sequenced from the same sample in a study of cytomegalovirus exposure and HLA in healthy donors (dated by TCRdb to the late 2010s). The library came from the immunoSEQ multiplex PCR assay. For the multiplex PCR, a mixture combining 60 forward primers for TCR Vbeta segments and 13 reverse primers for TCR Jbeta segments was used. TCRdb took this table from immuneACCESS and kept in-frame rearrangements with V and J called. Such tables lack part of the clones; where checked against another copy, unresolved V genes explain under half of the gap, and the rest is unexplained. Within this sample are around 180,000 clones, with over 80% of them counted one time only. The ten largest clones add up to more than 1% of the sample. Sequenced input: PBMCs. All receptors derive from a boy aged 2 to 10 in good health and CMV-seronegative.

V gene TRBV2 combines with J gene TRBJ1-3, with D tentatively TRBD1 (5 bases). CDR3 length: 17 residues. Germline V gene lookup returns CDR1 SNHLY and CDR2 FYNNEI. V gave up 8 bases and J gave up 7 bases, with 27 bases separating them. This CDR3 reads CASAPDGTGQITNTIYF. The CDR3 nucleotides are TGTGCCAGCGCCCCTGATGGAACAGGCCAAATTACGAACACCATATATTTT.

This rearrangement joins TRBV13 to TRBJ2-3, with 10 bases matching TRBD2. The CDR3 extends over 19 amino acids. CDR1 is PRHDT and CDR2 is FYEKMQ in the germline V gene (reference sequence). V dropped 1 base and J dropped 3; count of bases not matched to a gene: 13. CDR3 sequence reads: CASSLAEGSGRPITDTQYF. The CDR3 coding sequence is TGTGCCAGCAGCTTAGCGGAGGGTAGCGGGAGGCCTATAACAGATACGCAGTATTTT.

With regard to this clone: The sample contains more than one DNA sequence encoding this CDR3. The V call is TRBV6-5, the J call TRBJ1-2; 9 bases match TRBD1. CDR1 is MNHEY, CDR2 SVGAGI, per germline. V was pared by 6 bases and J by 4 bases, with 6 bases of the junction left unmatched. CDR3 length equals 14 residues. The CDR3 sequence is CASRGTGSGYGYTF. In nucleotides, the CDR3 is TGTGCCAGCAGGGGGACAGGGAGCGGCTATGGCTACACCTTC.

The chain carries TRBV18 and TRBJ2-5; D possibly corresponds to TRBD1 (6 bases). The CDR3 runs 13 residues. CDR1 is KGHSH and CDR2 is LQKENI in the germline V gene. The V end was cut by 3 bases, the J end by 5 bases, with 10 bases between. The CDR3 reads CASSPPGVETQYF. The CDR3 DNA reads TGTGCCAGCTCACCTCCAGGGGTCGAGACCCAGTACTTC.

This chain joins TRBV13 and TRBJ2-7; 7 bases are a match to TRBD2. From germline, CDR1 is PRHDT and CDR2 FYEKMQ (reference sequence). This CDR3 region has 15 residues. V lost 3 bases to trimming and J lost 6 bases; unmatched junction nucleotides: 11. In DNA, the CDR3 is TGTGCCAGCAGCTTCGGGTCTAGCGGTCCCCTCGAGCAGTACTTC. Its translation: CASSFGSSGPLEQYF.

The gene calls are TRBV19 and TRBJ1-2; D might be TRBD1 (5 bases). This CDR3 region has 13 residues. Trimming took 2 bases from V and 8 from J, leaving 12 bases between them. Germline V gives CDR1 LNHDA, CDR2 SQIVND (reference sequence). The CDR3 DNA reads as TGTGCCAGTAGTATAACAGGACAAATCGGCTACACCTTC. Protein: CASSITGQIGYTF.

The chain uses TRBV19 and TRBJ1-2; TRBD1 matches at 11 bases. The length of the CDR3 is 16 residues. CDR1 and CDR2 (germline): LNHDA, SQIVND (reference sequence). Trimming removed 8 bases from V and 3 bases from J; junction bases left unmatched: 11. This CDR3 is CASSPRTGGSYYGYTF. For the CDR3, the DNA is TGTGCCAGTTCCCCCAGGACAGGGGGCTCGTACTATGGCTACACCTTC.

The V and J genes are TRBV6-5 and TRBJ2-3, with D possibly being TRBD2 (6 bases). Germline CDR1 reads MNHEY; CDR2 reads SVGAGI. This CDR3 contains 15 residues. The V end was cut by 5 bases, the J end by 1 base, with 13 bases between. This chain's CDR3 is CASSGVPGGTDTQYF. CDR3 coding DNA: TGTGCCAGCAGTGGCGTACCGGGAGGCACAGATACGCAGTATTTT.

The rearrangement uses TRBV9 and TRBJ2-3; possibly TRBD2 for D (5 bases). The CDR3 sequence is 14 residues long. The V end was cut by 3 bases, the J end by 2 bases, with 10 bases between. Germline V gene data show CDR1 as SGDLS and CDR2 as YYNGEE. This chain's CDR3 is CASSGDYPTDTQYF. The DNA of the CDR3 is TGTGCCAGCAGCGGAGACTACCCCACAGATACGCAGTATTTT.

J is TRBJ1-2 and V is TRBV6-5; 9 bases agree with TRBD1. The trim removed 5 bases at V and 3 bases at J, leaving 7 bases unmatched. Germline CDR1 MNHEY, CDR2 SVGAGI. The CDR3 runs to 15 residues. The CDR3 DNA reads TGTGCCAGCAGTATAGACAGGGGGGGGTACTATGGCTACACCTTC. This translates into CASSIDRGGYYGYTF.

With regard to this clone: The same CDR3 is also encoded by other DNA sequences in this sample. The rearrangement uses TRBV9 and TRBJ1-3; possible D gene TRBD1, 5 bases. Germline values: CDR1 SGDLS, CDR2 YYNGEE. This CDR3 is 14 amino acids long. Trimming took 4 bases from V and 0 from J, leaving 8 bases between them. The CDR3 protein is CASSPDSSGNTIYF. As DNA, the CDR3 is TGTGCCAGCAGCCCCGACAGCTCTGGAAACACCATATATTTT.

Points on this clone: Other DNA sequences from this sample encode an identical CDR3 as well. The J gene is TRBJ1-2, the V gene TRBV6-5; tentatively, D is TRBD1 (5 bases). V lost 0 bases and J 3 bases, leaving 8 bases between the germline ends. CDR3 size: 14 residues. Germline V gene data show CDR1 as MNHEY and CDR2 as SVGAGI. The DNA of the CDR3 is TGTGCCAGCAGTTACTCAGGGGCCTACTATGGCTACACCTTC. Protein sequence: CASSYSGAYYGYTF.

This chain joins TRBV5-4 and TRBJ1-1, with D perhaps TRBD1 (6 bases). Germline lookup yields CDR1 SGHNT and CDR2 YYREEE (reference sequence). The CDR3 contains 15 residues. V was trimmed by 6 bases and J by 2 bases, leaving 17 bases between them. CDR3 region: CASKRTGQLNTEAFF. CDR3 in DNA: TGTGCCAGCAAAAGAACGGGACAACTAAACACTGAAGCTTTCTTT.

The chain is built from TRBV7-9 and TRBJ2-2; no clear D. This CDR3 has 12 amino acids. Germline V lookup: CDR1 SEHNR, CDR2 FQNEAQ (reference sequence). V gave up 5 bases and J gave up 2 bases, with 3 bases separating them. The CDR3 nucleotides read TGTGCCAGCAGCGTAAACACCGGGGAGCTGTTTTTT. This translates into CASSVNTGELFF.